This T cell receptor (beta chain) was identified in a study of type 1 regulatory T cells. Whole-study context: T-allo10 is a Tr1-enriched, alloantigen-specific CD4 T cell product made in vitro.

Per the germline V gene, CDR1 is SGHRS and CDR2 is YFSETQ. V was pared by 6 bases and J by 6 bases, with 9 bases of the junction left unmatched. The CDR3 is made up of 13 amino acids. TCRdb called the reads again in MiXCR, with one record for every CDR3 protein. The sample contains some 100,000 distinct CDR3 sequences, roughly 30% of which appear only once. This clonotype was found a few times. The sample was CD4+ T cells, either the whole sample or a sorted fraction (not recorded which). V gene TRBV5-1 combines with J gene TRBJ2-7; 7 bases line up with TRBD1. This TCR was recovered from a human donor in good health. CDR3 in DNA: TGCGCCAGCACCATTGACAGGGCGGTCGAGCAGTACTTC. It yields the protein CASTIDRAVEQYF.